This TCR beta chain was observed in a study of metastatic and nonmetastatic thyroid tumors (dated by TCRdb to the early 2020s). Regarding the study in general: For patients with malignant and with benign thyroid disease, the researchers compared repertoires between peripheral blood samples and tumor or nodule tissue samples. Study-level results and caveats: In both blood and tumor samples, TCR beta diversity was reported to be significantly higher in malignant tumors than in benign nodules.

This clone is described as medium-sized (0.01 to 0.1%). Its binding antigen is unknown. No base quality values were provided; no much bigger clone lies one nucleotide off. CDR1 DFQATT and CDR2 SNEGSKA were looked up in the germline V gene (reference sequence). V is trimmed back by 1 base and J by 3 bases, and the junction contains 13 bases that no gene match accounts for. The CDR3 starts with the cysteine, ends with the phenylalanine, and has 19 residues. The read is trimmed to its CDR3 DNA, 57 bases read in frame from base 1. The method was PCR. Sequencing used an Illumina HiSeq 4000. The TCR beta-chain CDR3 region of each patient was profiled by high-throughput sequencing. On the authors' methods: A classifier to discriminate distant-metastatic papillary thyroid cancer patients was built from CDR3 differences across clinicopathological groups. The Shannon index was used to measure repertoire diversity, and the Morisita-Horn index was used to measure how similar tumor and blood repertoires were. The public reads were quality trimmed at Q25 with fastp and then assembled into clones with MiXCR by TCRdb, keeping productive beta chains. None of the V and J calls come from the authors' own analysis; TCRdb made them. Recorded for this sample are about 18,000 clones; 20% to 25% of them occurred a single time. About 18% of the sample is in the top ten clones.

No patient had received any treatment before thyroid surgery. Using T-cell receptor beta sequencing, the study looked back at clinical samples from patients collected from the early 2010s to the late 2010s. The sequencing sample was made of tumor tissue. The receptor chain draws on TRBV20-1 and TRBJ2-7, and 15 junction bases match TRBD2. The sequence was collected from a female donor with papillary thyroid cancer or a benign thyroid nodule (not recorded which). Some clones in this sample may be carry-over from other donors' samples. The CDR3: CSARALGTSGRSTFYEQYF. The DNA is TGCAGTGCTAGAGCCCTCGGGACTAGCGGGAGGTCTACCTTCTACGAGCAGTACTTC.